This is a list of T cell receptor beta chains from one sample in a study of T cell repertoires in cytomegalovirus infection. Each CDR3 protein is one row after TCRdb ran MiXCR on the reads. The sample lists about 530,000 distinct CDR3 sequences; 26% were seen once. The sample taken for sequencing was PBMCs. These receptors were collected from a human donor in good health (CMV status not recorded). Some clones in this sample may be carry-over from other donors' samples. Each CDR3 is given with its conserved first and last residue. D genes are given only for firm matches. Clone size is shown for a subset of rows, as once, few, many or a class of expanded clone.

CDR3 protein: CASSNLQGENTEAFF
CDR3 DNA: TGTGCCAGCAGTAACCTACAGGGGGAGAACACTGAAGCTTTCTTT
clone size: few
D gene: TRBD1
J gene: TRBJ1-1
V gene: TRBV12-3/TRBV12-4

CDR3 protein: CATSRGSSGANVLTF
CDR3 DNA: TGTGCCACCAGTAGGGGAAGCTCTGGGGCCAACGTCCTGACTTTC
clone size: NA
D gene: NA
J gene: TRBJ2-6
V gene: TRBV24-1

CDR3 protein: CASSIRIGRYGGSKQFF
CDR3 DNA: TGTGCCAGTAGTATCCGCATTGGGCGGTACGGGGGAAGCAAGCAGTTCTTC
clone size: few
D gene: NA
J gene: TRBJ2-1
V gene: TRBV19

CDR3 protein: CASSGREEGIYNEQFF
CDR3 DNA: TGTGCCAGCAGTGGCCGGGAGGAGGGGATCTACAATGAGCAGTTCTTC
clone size: NA
D gene: TRBD2
J gene: TRBJ2-1
V gene: TRBV6-6

CDR3 protein: CASSLADWEQFF
CDR3 DNA: TGTGCCAGCAGTTTAGCGGACTGGGAGCAGTTCTTC
clone size: NA
D gene: NA
J gene: TRBJ2-1
V gene: TRBV12-3/TRBV12-4

CDR3 protein: CASSLENIQYF
CDR3 DNA: TGTGCCAGCAGTTTGGAAAACATTCAGTACTTC
clone size: NA
D gene: NA
J gene: TRBJ2-4
V gene: TRBV28

CDR3 protein: CASSLALGQQYEQYF
CDR3 DNA: TGTGCCAGCAGCTTAGCGCTGGGACAGCAATACGAGCAGTACTTC
clone size: few
D gene: TRBD1
J gene: TRBJ2-7
V gene: TRBV7-2

CDR3 protein: CASSPILLTGSRKGTGEAFF
CDR3 DNA: TGTGCCAGCTCACCAATCCTCTTGACAGGGTCACGTAAGGGAACTGGTGAAGCTTTCTTT
clone size: NA
D gene: TRBD1
J gene: TRBJ1-1
V gene: TRBV18

CDR3 protein: CASGQGYGYTF
CDR3 DNA: TGTGCCAGTGGACAGGGTTATGGCTACACCTTC
clone size: few
D gene: TRBD1
J gene: TRBJ1-2
V gene: TRBV19

CDR3 protein: CASVDRNVGYGYTF
CDR3 DNA: TGTGCCAGCGTGGACAGGAACGTAGGGTATGGCTACACCTTC
clone size: NA
D gene: TRBD1
J gene: TRBJ1-2
V gene: TRBV28

CDR3 protein: CASTKVGRGRTGELFF
CDR3 DNA: TGTGCCAGCACCAAGGTGGGGAGGGGGCGTACCGGGGAGCTGTTTTTT
clone size: few
D gene: NA
J gene: TRBJ2-2
V gene: TRBV6-1

CDR3 protein: CSALLGNEQFF
CDR3 DNA: TGCAGTGCCCTTCTAGGCAATGAGCAGTTCTTC
clone size: few
D gene: NA
J gene: TRBJ2-1
V gene: TRBV20-1

CDR3 protein: CASTLRGTWGTEAFF
CDR3 DNA: TGTGCCAGCACCCTCAGAGGGACGTGGGGCACTGAAGCTTTCTTT
clone size: NA
D gene: NA
J gene: TRBJ1-1
V gene: TRBV2

CDR3 protein: CASSSAPVGKWGTDTQYF
CDR3 DNA: TGTGCCAGCAGTTCCGCCCCGGTTGGGAAATGGGGCACAGATACGCAGTATTTT
clone size: NA
D gene: NA
J gene: TRBJ2-3
V gene: TRBV28

CDR3 protein: CASSFPRLGQGADYGYTF
CDR3 DNA: TGTGCCAGCAGCTTCCCGAGATTGGGACAGGGGGCTGACTATGGCTACACCTTC
clone size: NA
D gene: TRBD1
J gene: TRBJ1-2
V gene: TRBV7-9

CDR3 protein: CASSKHQNTGELFF
CDR3 DNA: TGTGCCAGCAGTAAACATCAGAACACCGGGGAGCTGTTTTTT
clone size: NA
D gene: NA
J gene: TRBJ2-2
V gene: TRBV7-2

CDR3 protein: CASSISGGKETQYF
CDR3 DNA: TGTGCCAGTAGTATTTCTGGCGGGAAAGAGACCCAGTACTTC
clone size: few
D gene: NA
J gene: TRBJ2-5
V gene: TRBV19